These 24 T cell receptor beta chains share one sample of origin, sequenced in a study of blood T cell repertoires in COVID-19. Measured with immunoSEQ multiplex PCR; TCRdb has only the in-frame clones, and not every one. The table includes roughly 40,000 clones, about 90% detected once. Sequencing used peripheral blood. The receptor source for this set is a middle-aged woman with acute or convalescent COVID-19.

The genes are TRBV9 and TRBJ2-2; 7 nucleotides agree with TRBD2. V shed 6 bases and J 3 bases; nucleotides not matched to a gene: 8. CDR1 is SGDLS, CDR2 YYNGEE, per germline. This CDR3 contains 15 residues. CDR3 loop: CASKGGAPYTGELFF. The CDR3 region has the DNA TGTGCCAGCAAGGGAGGGGCACCTTACACCGGGGAGCTGTTTTTT.

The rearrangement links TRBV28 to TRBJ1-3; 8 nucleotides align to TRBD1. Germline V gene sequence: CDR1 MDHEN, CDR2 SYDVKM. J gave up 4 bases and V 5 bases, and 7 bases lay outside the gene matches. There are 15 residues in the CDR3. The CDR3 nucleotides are TGTGCCAGCAGTCCTCAGGGGGCGTACGGAAACACCATATATTTT. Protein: CASSPQGAYGNTIYF.

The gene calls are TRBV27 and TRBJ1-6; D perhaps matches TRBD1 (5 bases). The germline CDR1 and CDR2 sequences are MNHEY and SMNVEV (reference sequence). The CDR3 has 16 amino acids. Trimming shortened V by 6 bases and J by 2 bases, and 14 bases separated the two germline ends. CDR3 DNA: TGTGCCAGCAGAAGACAGCCAGGTCCCTATAATTCACCCCTCCACTTT. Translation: CASRRQPGPYNSPLHF.

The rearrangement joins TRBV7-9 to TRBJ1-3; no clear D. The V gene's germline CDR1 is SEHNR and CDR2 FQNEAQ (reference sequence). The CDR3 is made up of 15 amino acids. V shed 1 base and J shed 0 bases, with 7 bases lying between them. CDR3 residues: CASSLVQLSGNTIYF. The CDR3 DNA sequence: TGTGCCAGCAGCTTAGTACAGCTCTCTGGAAACACCATATATTTT.

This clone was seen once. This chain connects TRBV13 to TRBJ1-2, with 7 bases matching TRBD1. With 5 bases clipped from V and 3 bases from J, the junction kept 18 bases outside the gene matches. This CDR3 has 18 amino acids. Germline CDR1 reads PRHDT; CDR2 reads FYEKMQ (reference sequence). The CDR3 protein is CASSPLLQGRMGDYGYTF. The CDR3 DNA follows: TGTGCCAGCAGCCCCCTCCTACAGGGGCGGATGGGGGACTATGGCTACACCTTC.

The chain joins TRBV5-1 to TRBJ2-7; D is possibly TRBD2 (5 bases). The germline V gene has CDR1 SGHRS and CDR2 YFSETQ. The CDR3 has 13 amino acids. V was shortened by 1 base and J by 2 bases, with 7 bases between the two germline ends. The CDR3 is CASSLSGTYEQYF. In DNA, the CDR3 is TGCGCCAGCAGCTTGTCGGGAACCTACGAGCAGTACTTC.

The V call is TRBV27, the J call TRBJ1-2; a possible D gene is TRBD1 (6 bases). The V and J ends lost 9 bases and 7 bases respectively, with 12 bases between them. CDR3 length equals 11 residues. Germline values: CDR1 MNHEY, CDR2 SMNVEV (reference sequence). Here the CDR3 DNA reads TGTGCCAGTGGGAGGGGGGGTGGCTACACCTTC. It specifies CASGRGGGYTF.

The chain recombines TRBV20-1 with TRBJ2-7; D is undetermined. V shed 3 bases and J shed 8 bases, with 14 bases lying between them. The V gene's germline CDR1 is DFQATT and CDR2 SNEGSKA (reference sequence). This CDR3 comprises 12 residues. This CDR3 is CSASSQDIQQYF. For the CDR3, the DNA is TGCAGTGCTAGTAGTCAAGACATCCAGCAGTACTTC.

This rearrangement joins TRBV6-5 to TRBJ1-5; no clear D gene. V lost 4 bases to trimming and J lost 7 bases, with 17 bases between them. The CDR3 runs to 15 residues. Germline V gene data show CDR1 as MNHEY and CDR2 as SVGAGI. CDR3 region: CASSSRRPRNQPQHF. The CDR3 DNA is TGTGCCAGCAGTTCCCGCCGCCCCAGAAACCAGCCCCAGCATTTT.

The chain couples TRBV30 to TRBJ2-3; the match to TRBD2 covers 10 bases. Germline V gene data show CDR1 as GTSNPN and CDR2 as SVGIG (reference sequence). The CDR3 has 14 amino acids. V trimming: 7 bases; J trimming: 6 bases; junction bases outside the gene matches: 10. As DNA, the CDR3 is TGTGCCTACGAGATCAGCGGGGGGGCGGATACGCAGTATTTT. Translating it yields CAYEISGGADTQYF. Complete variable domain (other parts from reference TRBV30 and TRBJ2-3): SQTIHQWPATLVQPVGSPLSLECTVEGTSNPNLYWYRQAAGRGLQLLFYSVGIGQISSEVPQNLSASRPQDRQFILSSKKLLLSDSGFYLCAYEISGGADTQYFGPGTRLTVL.

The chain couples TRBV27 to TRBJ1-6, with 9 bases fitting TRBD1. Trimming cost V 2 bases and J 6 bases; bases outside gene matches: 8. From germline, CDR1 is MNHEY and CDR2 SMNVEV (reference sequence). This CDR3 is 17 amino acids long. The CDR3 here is CASSLRPGQGTNSPLHF. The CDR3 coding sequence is TGTGCCAGCAGTTTAAGGCCGGGACAGGGCACTAATTCACCCCTCCACTTT.

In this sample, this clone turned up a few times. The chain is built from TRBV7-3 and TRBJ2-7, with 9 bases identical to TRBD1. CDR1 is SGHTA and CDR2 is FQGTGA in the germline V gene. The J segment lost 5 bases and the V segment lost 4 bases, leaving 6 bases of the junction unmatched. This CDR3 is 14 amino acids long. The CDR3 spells CASSSGTGSHEQYF. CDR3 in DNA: TGTGCCAGCAGCTCCGGGACAGGGTCGCACGAGCAGTACTTC.

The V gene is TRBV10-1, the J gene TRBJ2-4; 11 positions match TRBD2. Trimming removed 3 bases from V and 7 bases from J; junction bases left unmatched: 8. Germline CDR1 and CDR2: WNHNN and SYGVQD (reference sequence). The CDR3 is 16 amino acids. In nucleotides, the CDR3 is TGCGCCAGCAGTGATGCTAGCGGGGGGTCGGGGAACATTCAGTACTTC. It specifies CASSDASGGSGNIQYF.

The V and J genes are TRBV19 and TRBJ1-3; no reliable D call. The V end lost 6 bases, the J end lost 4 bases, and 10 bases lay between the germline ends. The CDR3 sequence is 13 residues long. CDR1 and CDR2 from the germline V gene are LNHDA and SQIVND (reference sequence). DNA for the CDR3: TGTGCCAGTAGCCTAGCGACAGGAAACACCATATATTTT. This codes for CASSLATGNTIYF. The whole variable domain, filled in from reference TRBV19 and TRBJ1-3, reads DGGITQSPKYLFRKEGQNVTLSCEQNLNHDAMYWYRQDPGQGLRLIYYSQIVNDFQKGDIAEGYSVSREKKESFPLTVTSAQKNPTAFYLCASSLATGNTIYFGEGSWLTVV.

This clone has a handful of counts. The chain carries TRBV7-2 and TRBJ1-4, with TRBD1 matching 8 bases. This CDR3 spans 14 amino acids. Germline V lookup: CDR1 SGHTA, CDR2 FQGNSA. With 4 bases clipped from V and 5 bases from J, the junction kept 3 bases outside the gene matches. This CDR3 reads CASSSRTGNEKLFF. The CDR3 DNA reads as TGTGCCAGCAGCTCCCGGACAGGGAATGAAAAACTGTTTTTT.

CDR3 region: CASRGGFYNEQFF. DNA for the CDR3: TGTGCCAGCAGGGGGGGTTTTTACAATGAGCAGTTCTTC. The chain employs TRBV5-4 and TRBJ2-1; D is possibly TRBD2 (6 bases). This CDR3 spans 13 amino acids. Germline V gene lookup returns CDR1 SGHNT and CDR2 YYREEE (reference sequence). V gave up 5 bases and J gave up 4 bases, with 10 bases separating them.

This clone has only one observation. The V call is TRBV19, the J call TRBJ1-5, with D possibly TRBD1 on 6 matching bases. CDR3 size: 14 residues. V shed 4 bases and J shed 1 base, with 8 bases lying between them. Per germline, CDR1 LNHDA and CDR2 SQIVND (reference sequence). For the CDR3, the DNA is TGTGCCAGTAGTAACAGGGACAGCAATCAGCCCCAGCATTTT. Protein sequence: CASSNRDSNQPQHF.

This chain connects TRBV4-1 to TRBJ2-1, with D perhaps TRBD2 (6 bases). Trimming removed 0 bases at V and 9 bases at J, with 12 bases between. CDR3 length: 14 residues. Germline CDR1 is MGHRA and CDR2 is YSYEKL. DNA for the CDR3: TGCGCCAGCAGCCAAGATGCAGGGAGGACTGAGCAGTTCTTC. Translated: CASSQDAGRTEQFF.

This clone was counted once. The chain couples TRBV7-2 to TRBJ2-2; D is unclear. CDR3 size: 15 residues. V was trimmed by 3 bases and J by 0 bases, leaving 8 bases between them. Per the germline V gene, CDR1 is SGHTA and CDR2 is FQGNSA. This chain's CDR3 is CASSFISANTGELFF. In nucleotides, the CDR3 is TGTGCCAGCAGCTTTATATCAGCGAACACCGGGGAGCTGTTTTTT.

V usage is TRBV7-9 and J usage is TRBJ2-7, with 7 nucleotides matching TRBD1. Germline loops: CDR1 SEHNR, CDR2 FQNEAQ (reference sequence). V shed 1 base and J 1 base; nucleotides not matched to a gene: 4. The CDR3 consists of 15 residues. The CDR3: CASSLVGGASYEQYF. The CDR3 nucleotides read TGTGCCAGCAGCTTAGTAGGGGGCGCGTCCTACGAGCAGTACTTC. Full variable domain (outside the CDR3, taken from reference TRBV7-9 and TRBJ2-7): DTGVSQNPRHKITKRGQNVTFRCDPISEHNRLYWYRQTLGQGPEFLTYFQNEAQLEKSRLLSDRFSAERPKGSFSTLEIQRTEQGDSAMYLCASSLVGGASYEQYFGPGTRLTVT.

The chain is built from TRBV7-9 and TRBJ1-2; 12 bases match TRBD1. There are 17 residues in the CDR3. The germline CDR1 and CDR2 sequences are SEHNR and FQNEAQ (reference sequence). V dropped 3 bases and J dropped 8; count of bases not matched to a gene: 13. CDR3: CASSFASGTGGFGGYTF. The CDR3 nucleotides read TGTGCCAGCAGCTTCGCGTCCGGGACAGGGGGCTTTGGGGGCTACACCTTC.

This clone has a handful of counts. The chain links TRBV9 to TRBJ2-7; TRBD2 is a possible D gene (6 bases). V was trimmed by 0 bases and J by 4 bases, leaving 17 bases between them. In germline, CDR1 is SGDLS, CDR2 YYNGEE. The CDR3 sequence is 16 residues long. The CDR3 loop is CASSVDGQVGLYEQYF. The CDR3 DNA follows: TGTGCCAGCAGCGTAGATGGTCAGGTGGGACTTTACGAGCAGTACTTC.

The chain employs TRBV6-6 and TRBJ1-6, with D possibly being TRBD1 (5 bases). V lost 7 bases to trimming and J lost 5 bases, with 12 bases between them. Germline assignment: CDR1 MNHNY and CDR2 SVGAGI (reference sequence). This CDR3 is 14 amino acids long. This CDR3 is CASTAGFDNSPLHF. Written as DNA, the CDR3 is TGTGCCAGCACAGCAGGGTTTGATAATTCACCCCTCCACTTT.

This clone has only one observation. CDR3 protein: CASSLKSGGAAGELFF. CDR3 DNA: TGTGCCAGCAGCTTGAAGAGCGGGGGGGCCGCCGGGGAGCTGTTTTTT. The chain combines TRBV5-4 with TRBJ2-2, with TRBD2 identical over 10 bases. V lost 1 base to trimming and J lost 6 bases; unmatched junction nucleotides: 6. This CDR3 has 16 residues. Looked up from germline, CDR1 is SGHNT and CDR2 is YYREEE (reference sequence).